This T cell receptor (beta chain) was sequenced during a study of blood T cell repertoires in COVID-19. In the study overall: Donors in the United States, Italy and Spain gave samples during acute or convalescent COVID-19. The analysed material was cDNA or gDNA that came from T cells, B-cell-depleted T cells, or PBMCs.

Germline CDR1 reads SGHVS; CDR2 reads FNYEAQ. The CDR3 consists of 16 residues. V lost 3 bases, J lost 2 bases, and 14 bases lay in between. Under the authors' procedure: Scientists estimated how many nucleated cells there were by amplifying reference gene primers. Assay: immunoSEQ multiplex PCR; the TCRdb copy retains only in-frame clones and omits some. V, J and clone size were drawn from that table, and D and trimming were deduced from the DNA. The data contain approximately 170,000 clones, around nine tenths of them singletons. This clone was seen only a few times. The chain carries TRBV7-6 and TRBJ1-3, with a weak D call TRBD1 (6 bases). Sequenced material: peripheral blood. This clonotype was obtained from a man between 18 and 29 years old with active or convalescent COVID-19. CDR3 in amino acids: CASSLETGLAGNTIYF. DNA for the CDR3: TGTGCCAGCAGCTTGGAGACAGGTTTGGCTGGAAACACCATATATTTT. The whole variable domain, filled in from reference TRBV7-6 and TRBJ1-3, reads GAGVSQSPRYKVTKRGQDVALRCDPISGHVSLYWYRQALGQGPEFLTYFNYEAQQDKSGLPNDRFSAERPEGSISTLTIQRTEQRDSAMYRCASSLETGLAGNTIYFGEGSWLTVV.